The T cell receptor (beta chain) described here comes from a study of cytomegalovirus exposure and HLA in healthy donors (dated by TCRdb to 2016 to 2017). Turning to the overall study: In an earlier analysis of under 600 of the donors, 250 to 350 Gb of sequence data and 117 million unique TCR beta sequences from 150 million to 200 million T cells were reported. Genome-wide SNP genotypes for about 65% of the roughly 670 donors were used in a later genetic analysis, which treated that subset as a discovery cohort. All discovery cohort repertoires had been generated on a single sequencing platform. The study used immunosequencing to profile the T cell repertoires of under 700 subjects and linked those repertoires to cytomegalovirus serostatus. Class I and class II HLA loci were covered by the typing at four-digit resolution. The study aimed to test whether signatures of past pathogen exposure could be identified by cataloging public T cell receptors. Of the 350 to 400 genotyped donors, about 84% fell in the genetic ancestry cluster associated with self-reported Caucasian donors. Across some 400 genotyped donors of the cohort, an average of about 250,000 unique TCR beta nucleotide sequences per donor were sequenced, and roughly a sixth of those sequences were non-productive. Donor age, sex, ethnicity and CMV serostatus were compiled alongside the repertoire data. In a later analysis, previously published TCR beta repertoires from 600 to 850 donors were re-analyzed and high-resolution HLA genotyping was added so that TCR occurrence patterns could be studied. A separate validation cohort of 100 to 150 different subjects was used in addition to the roughly 720-subject first cohort. Four or five DR-DQ haplotypes were handled as single units for association and clustering because linkage in the cohort was strong. To decide whether each TCR beta V gene segment behaved as functional or pseudogenic, an earlier analysis of some 600 of the donors relied on high-throughput TCR beta sequencing. High-throughput TCR immunosequencing, statistical association of individual TCRs with disease status, and machine learning were combined to predict cytomegalovirus infection status. Roughly 300 gigabases of sequencing data and approximately 80 million unique TCR sequences were included in an early release covering 550 to 650 HLA-typed donors. Rather than drawing on any new phenotypic data, the later analysis identified candidate immune exposures from TCR beta sequences and the way those sequences occurred across donors. The number of donors typed differed by locus, with about 620-630 for A, B, C, DRB1 and DQB1, about 500 for DQA1, 606 for DPA1, and roughly 450 for DPB1.

Comment on this clone: It has no known antigen specificity. Base qualities are missing; no much larger clone stands one base away.

The investigation overall reported the following: A further reported finding was that TCR beta sequences accurately predicted the HLA-A and HLA-B alleles for most subjects in the first cohort. While some public TCRs were present in many individuals, most TCR sequences turned up only very rarely across donors. The cohort was sequenced for TCR beta chains only, and without alpha or paired-chain data the features that could be detected were limited. The study gave a list of about 150 TCR beta chains associated with cytomegalovirus. Sequencing depth was assumed to be roughly uniform across donors in the presence/absence analyses, though that assumption may not hold. In vitro tests confirmed that a few of the cytomegalovirus-associated TCR beta chains recognize cytomegalovirus antigens. Assigning TCR associations to individual alleles was difficult when HLA alleles, especially DR and DQ, strongly co-occurred. In a later analysis, HLA-associated TCR beta chains were found to be more clonally expanded and to have lower generation probabilities than equally common non-associated chains. Several of the top co-occurrence clusters appeared to be linked to parvovirus B19, influenza, CMV and Epstein-Barr virus, according to a later analysis. It was suggested by the authors that the approach could potentially be generalized to other disease states and immunological phenotypes. A later analysis associated 15,000 to 20,000 TCR beta sequences with specific HLA alleles at a false discovery rate of 0.05. Correlated functional status among segregating V segments might reflect linkage disequilibrium, but an unknown experimental factor could not be ruled out. Some IMGT-functional V segments, including TRBV6-2 and TRBV6-3, could not be distinguished by the 87-base-pair reads and were therefore excluded. In a later analysis, the rate of TCR association differed among HLA loci, with DRB1 alleles having the most associated TCRs and HLA-C alleles having the fewest. About 17 rarely observed V segments, including chromosome 9 orphons, were excluded from the earlier analysis of just under 600 of the donors because counts were too low. According to a later analysis, most CMV-associated TCR beta chains appeared to be HLA-restricted, and the HLA associations seemed to be driven largely by CMV exposure. Compared with the roughly 700-donor mean, donors in an Asian-associated ancestry cluster had fewer N-insertions in productive TCRs, according to a later genetic analysis. Because some donors lacked HLA typing at each locus, the association tests relied only on the typed subset. In an earlier analysis of over 550 of the donors, most TCR beta V segments were observed in productive rearrangements about 90% or about 30% of the time, broadly matching IMGT annotations. V-gene and J-gene trimming of TCR beta chains was associated with a missense DCLRE1C variant in a later genetic analysis, and the association was replicated in an independent cohort. In both the original and validation cohorts, the classifier was reported to diagnose cytomegalovirus status with high specificity and sensitivity. For the cohort, immune exposure information was limited to CMV serostatus. A cluster of highly shared sequence variants was judged likely to represent a technical artifact of the sequencing pipeline.

The cohort was made up of approximately 700 healthy bone marrow donors. At the time of sampling, every cohort member was nominally healthy, though immune exposures that went unrecorded were likely present. The donor was CMV seropositive and was included in the group of some 290 seropositive cohort members. A peripheral blood sample was collected from each donor, and TCR beta sequencing was performed on peripheral blood mononuclear cells. Genomic DNA was extracted from the blood cell samples with the Qiagen DNeasy Blood Extraction Kit. From the cysteine up to the phenylalanine, the CDR3 has a length of 14 residues. The kept DNA is CDR3 alone, 42 bases in frame from the first base. From the germline V gene (reference sequence), CDR1 is SGHKS and CDR2 is YYEKEE. Compared with germline, V lacks 4 bases and J lacks 8 bases; bases without a gene match: 5. Receptor libraries were prepared by the immunoSEQ multiplex PCR assay. For the multiplex PCR, a mixture combining 60 forward primers for TCR Vbeta segments and 13 reverse primers for TCR Jbeta segments was used. Amplification of the CDR3 region of rearranged TCR beta genes was performed with a multiplex PCR assay on genomic DNA. The amplified TCR beta libraries were sequenced on the Illumina HiSeq System as 87-base-pair reads. The paper's data handling went like this. Across the 600 to 700 repertoires, a later analysis counted about 81 million unique TCR beta chains, 8.5 million to 12 million of which were shared by at least two donors. Raw reads were error-corrected and collapsed into unique sequences by a nearest-neighbor algorithm in which closely related sequences were merged to remove PCR and sequencing errors. To assign V, D and J gene segments, CDR3 sequences were aligned to IMGT reference sequences. For a sequence to be retained, a match of at least six nucleotides was required to both a V gene segment and a J gene segment. Rearrangements were classified as productive when the CDR3 lacked stop codons and remained in frame with V and J, and all other rearrangements were classified as non-productive. Following IMGT convention, CDR3 was defined as the stretch from the second conserved V-encoded cysteine up to the conserved J-encoded phenylalanine. The earlier analysis of a few hundred of the donors excluded sequences that lacked an unambiguous match to a single V gene segment. In an earlier analysis of approximately 590 of the donors, V segments were called functional above 56.7% productive rearrangements and were called segregating when the between-donor standard deviation exceeded 5%. A statistical classification framework was built for diagnosing cytomegalovirus status from the catalog of TCR beta chain sequences. In a later analysis, TCR nucleotide sequences were compared against IMGT/GENE-DB human TR gene sequences so that V and J genes could be assigned. Using the TCRdist pipeline, a later analysis assigned CDR3 sequences along with most-parsimonious VDJ recombination scenarios. In a later analysis, each TCR beta chain was defined by its CDR3 amino acid sequence together with its V-gene family, and reads lacking a unique V-gene family were excluded. As a way to deal with suspected cross-contamination and a sequencing artifact, a later analysis dropped 640 or so nucleotide sequences that were highly shared and had low generation probability. In a later analysis, a clonal expansion index for each public chain was calculated from normalized within-repertoire ranks of inferred template counts. In a later analysis, generation probabilities were computed with a VDJ recombination model fitted to out-of-frame rearrangements, and the resulting probabilities were checked against IGoR. In a later analysis, TCR-TCR, TCR-HLA and TCR-CMV co-occurrence was scored with hypergeometric tests, and a repertoire-size bias correction was applied to TCR pairs. To estimate false discovery rates, a later analysis permuted the HLA or CMV assignments 20 times. In a later analysis, co-occurring TCRs were grouped with DBSCAN, and TCRdist sequence similarity was added when clustering was performed within HLA-allele-positive subsets. Repertoires with fewer than 30,000 or more than 120,000 public chains were left out of co-occurrence clustering, as were five repertoires with anomalous nucleotide sharing. TCRdb carries this immuneACCESS record with in-frame sequences only. Its versions omit some clonotypes, under half of them owing to an unresolved V gene in the studies checked, with the rest unexplained. That table supplies the V and J calls and clone size; D and trimming were determined from the DNA. The sample table holds 130,000 or so clones, of which about 79% were seen once. The ten largest clones take up less than 2% of the sample.

The chain links TRBV5-5 with TRBJ2-1; 11 bases in between match TRBD1. The sample comprised PBMCs. The receptor's source is a female donor in good health and CMV-seropositive. The CDR3 protein is CASSVGQGADEQFF. The nucleotide sequence is TGTGCCAGCAGCGTAGGACAGGGGGCAGATGAGCAGTTCTTC.